These T cell receptor beta chains were read from a single sample in a study of T cells after yellow fever vaccination. TCRdb reprocessed the 5' RACE reads with MiXCR, giving one entry per CDR3 protein. Among hundreds of thousands of distinct CDR3 sequences listed, approximately 18% were seen once. Sample: PBMCs, taken before the yellow fever booster vaccination. All receptors derive from a man in his late teens or twenties who received the YFV17D yellow fever vaccine. Each CDR3 is given with its conserved first and last residue. Each record gives: V gene, clone size, D gene, CDR3 length, J gene, CDR3 protein, CDR3 DNA. D genes are given only for firm matches. A row's size may be missing; if present it is once, few, many or a size class.

v_gene: TRBV3-1
abundance: few
d_gene: NA
len: 12
j_gene: TRBJ1-2
CDR3aa: CASSQADYGYTF
CDR3nt: TGTGCCAGCAGCCAAGCAGACTATGGCTACACCTTC

v_gene: TRBV29-1
abundance: few
d_gene: NA
len: 13
j_gene: TRBJ2-4
CDR3aa: CSVITGIKNIQYF
CDR3nt: TGCAGCGTCATCACAGGGATCAAAAACATTCAGTACTTC

v_gene: TRBV29-1
abundance: few
d_gene: TRBD1
len: 13
j_gene: TRBJ1-2
CDR3aa: CSVPGTDHYGYTF
CDR3nt: TGCAGCGTCCCCGGGACAGACCACTATGGCTACACCTTC

v_gene: TRBV4-3
abundance: few
d_gene: NA
len: 15
j_gene: TRBJ2-3
CDR3aa: CASSPQGQTMDTQYF
CDR3nt: TGCGCCAGCAGCCCCCAAGGACAGACCATGGATACGCAGTATTTT

v_gene: TRBV5-1
abundance: NA
d_gene: TRBD2
len: 16
j_gene: TRBJ2-2
CDR3aa: CASSLGSGGSYRELFF
CDR3nt: TGCGCCAGCAGCTTGGGCAGCGGGGGGTCCTACCGGGAGCTGTTTTTT

v_gene: TRBV5-1
abundance: few
d_gene: NA
len: 13
j_gene: TRBJ2-1
CDR3aa: CASSNDPINEQFF
CDR3nt: TGCGCCAGCAGCAACGACCCGATCAATGAGCAGTTCTTC

v_gene: TRBV7-2
abundance: NA
d_gene: TRBD2
len: 13
j_gene: TRBJ2-3
CDR3aa: CASKAGGGHTQYF
CDR3nt: TGTGCCAGCAAGGCGGGGGGGGGGCATACGCAGTATTTT

v_gene: TRBV9
abundance: many
d_gene: NA
len: 14
j_gene: TRBJ1-2
CDR3aa: CASSSKPGPYGYTF
CDR3nt: TGTGCCAGCAGCTCCAAGCCCGGACCCTATGGCTACACCTTC

v_gene: TRBV20-1
abundance: few
d_gene: TRBD2
len: 14
j_gene: TRBJ2-5
CDR3aa: CSAHPGLARETQYF
CDR3nt: TGCAGTGCCCACCCCGGACTAGCCCGGGAGACCCAGTACTTC

v_gene: TRBV20-1
abundance: many
d_gene: NA
len: 13
j_gene: TRBJ1-6
CDR3aa: CSASRERNSPLHF
CDR3nt: TGCAGTGCTAGCAGGGAACGAAATTCACCCCTCCACTTT

v_gene: TRBV2
abundance: NA
d_gene: NA
len: 13
j_gene: TRBJ1-1
CDR3aa: CASSEGVGTEAFF
CDR3nt: TGTGCCAGCAGTGAAGGGGTGGGGACTGAAGCTTTCTTT

v_gene: TRBV3-1
abundance: NA
d_gene: NA
len: 15
j_gene: TRBJ2-7
CDR3aa: CASSQGAASSYEQYF
CDR3nt: TGTGCCAGCAGCCAAGGCGCAGCCAGCTCCTACGAGCAGTACTTC

v_gene: TRBV5-1
abundance: NA
d_gene: NA
len: 14
j_gene: TRBJ2-3
CDR3aa: CASSLAGPSDTQYF
CDR3nt: TGCGCCAGCAGCTTGGCCGGCCCCTCGGATACGCAGTATTTT

v_gene: TRBV5-1
abundance: many
d_gene: NA
len: 15
j_gene: TRBJ2-3
CDR3aa: CASSLGLTAADTQYF
CDR3nt: TGCGCCAGCAGCTTGGGACTTACGGCGGCAGATACGCAGTATTTT

v_gene: TRBV4-3
abundance: few
d_gene: NA
len: 14
j_gene: TRBJ2-5
CDR3aa: CASSPTENWGTQYF
CDR3nt: TGCGCCAGCAGCCCCACAGAAAACTGGGGGACCCAGTACTTC

v_gene: TRBV4-2
abundance: few
d_gene: NA
len: 14
j_gene: TRBJ2-7
CDR3aa: CASSNTGGGDEQYF
CDR3nt: TGTGCCAGCAGCAACACAGGGGGGGGCGACGAGCAGTACTTC

v_gene: TRBV4-3
abundance: few
d_gene: NA
len: 14
j_gene: TRBJ2-3
CDR3aa: CASSPEPVTDTQYF
CDR3nt: TGCGCCAGCAGTCCCGAGCCGGTTACAGATACGCAGTATTTT

v_gene: TRBV11-2
abundance: NA
d_gene: TRBD1
len: 15
j_gene: TRBJ1-2
CDR3aa: CATSHLDRGVGGYTF
CDR3nt: TGTGCCACCTCCCATTTGGACAGGGGTGTCGGAGGCTACACCTTC

v_gene: TRBV20-1
abundance: NA
d_gene: TRBD1
len: 13
j_gene: TRBJ1-3
CDR3aa: CSAREGQGNTIYF
CDR3nt: TGCAGTGCTAGAGAGGGACAGGGAAACACCATATATTTT

v_gene: TRBV7-2
abundance: NA
d_gene: NA
len: 13
j_gene: TRBJ2-1
CDR3aa: CASRSLPLGEQFF
CDR3nt: TGTGCCAGCAGAAGTCTTCCCTTGGGGGAGCAGTTCTTC

v_gene: TRBV20-1
abundance: many
d_gene: NA
len: 12
j_gene: TRBJ2-7
CDR3aa: CSARRGSYEQYF
CDR3nt: TGCAGTGCCCGAAGGGGATCCTACGAGCAGTACTTC

v_gene: TRBV7-3
abundance: few
d_gene: TRBD1
len: 16
j_gene: TRBJ1-2
CDR3aa: CASSPAGTGAEYGYTF
CDR3nt: TGTGCCAGCAGCCCGGCCGGGACAGGGGCCGAATATGGCTACACCTTC

v_gene: TRBV10-3
abundance: NA
d_gene: NA
len: 14
j_gene: TRBJ1-3
CDR3aa: CAILAGGSGNTIYF
CDR3nt: TGTGCCATCCTGGCCGGGGGCTCCGGAAACACCATATATTTT

v_gene: TRBV5-6
abundance: NA
d_gene: TRBD1
len: 19
j_gene: TRBJ1-3
CDR3aa: CASSPSRDRGNSSGNTIYF
CDR3nt: TGTGCCAGCAGCCCGTCCCGGGACAGGGGTAACAGCTCTGGAAACACCATATATTTT

v_gene: TRBV6-6
abundance: NA
d_gene: TRBD2
len: 17
j_gene: TRBJ2-3
CDR3aa: CASSYRFPSGELDTQYF
CDR3nt: TGTGCCAGCAGTTACCGGTTTCCTAGCGGGGAATTGGATACGCAGTATTTT

v_gene: TRBV9
abundance: few
d_gene: TRBD2
len: 20
j_gene: TRBJ2-3
CDR3aa: CASSSRGLAGSPSSTDTQYF
CDR3nt: TGTGCCAGCAGCTCCCGGGGATTAGCGGGGTCGCCCTCTAGCACAGATACGCAGTATTTT

v_gene: TRBV3-1
abundance: NA
d_gene: TRBD1
len: 12
j_gene: TRBJ2-7
CDR3aa: CASSRQGREQYF
CDR3nt: TGTGCCAGCAGCCGACAGGGTCGCGAGCAGTACTTC

v_gene: TRBV4-1
abundance: NA
d_gene: NA
len: 15
j_gene: TRBJ1-1
CDR3aa: CASSQGPTSNTEAFF
CDR3nt: TGCGCCAGCAGCCAAGGGCCGACTTCGAACACTGAAGCTTTCTTT